This record concerns one TCR beta chain sequence. Libraries were prepared by immunoSEQ multiplex PCR; TCRdb keeps only in-frame clonotypes and omits some of them. This sample has about 210,000 clones, with almost 85% found just once. These data come from a study of blood T cell repertoires in COVID-19. About the research overall: Some COVID-19 samples were acute and others convalescent; all came from the United States, Italy and Spain.

The V segment lost 4 bases and the J segment 3 bases; nucleotides outside the gene matches: 9. In germline, CDR1 is SQVTM, CDR2 ANQGSEA. The CDR3 loop spans 15 amino acids. Sequencing input: peripheral blood. This chain links TRBV29-1 with TRBJ2-5, with 9 bases lining up with TRBD1. This receptor was identified in a woman aged 45-59 years with active or convalescent COVID-19. The CDR3 bases are TGCAGCGTTGTGGGGACCACAGGGGGCAAAGAGACCCAGTACTTC. Translating gives CSVVGTTGGKETQYF.